Listed below are T cell receptor beta chains from one sample, sequenced in a study of blood T cells in healthy people across ages. TCRdb recomputed calls from the 5' RACE reads with MiXCR, one row per CDR3 protein. The top ten hold about a fifth of the sample, which has around 970,000 distinct CDR3 sequences, about 51% seen once. Material for sequencing was blood. The receptor source for this set is a woman aged 55 to 70 in good health. Both conserved end residues are part of each CDR3. A D gene is named only where the DNA matches it firmly. The size field is filled for only some rows; it gives once, few, many or a size class.

j_gene,abundance,d_gene,v_gene,CDR3nt,CDR3aa
TRBJ2-3,.,.,TRBV11-2,TGTGCCAGCAGCACCCTCGGTGCAGATACGCAGTATTTT,CASSTLGADTQYF
TRBJ2-1,.,.,TRBV5-5,TGTGCCAGCAGCAAGGAGACCGGGTACCGCGATGAGCAGTTCTTC,CASSKETGYRDEQFF
TRBJ1-5,.,.,TRBV7-2,TGTGCCAGCAGCTTAGTAAGGGAACAGCCCCAGCATTTT,CASSLVREQPQHF
TRBJ2-1,once,.,TRBV28,TGTGCCAGCAGTTTTCTAGGGTATGAGCAGTTCTTC,CASSFLGYEQFF
TRBJ2-2,.,.,TRBV25-1,TGTGCCAGCAGTGAAAGAGGGGTCACCGGGGAGCTGTTTTTT,CASSERGVTGELFF
TRBJ2-3,.,.,TRBV29-1,TGCAGCGTCGGATGGACAGTTCGTGCAGATACGCAGTATTTT,CSVGWTVRADTQYF
TRBJ2-3,.,.,TRBV29-1,TGCAGCGCCGGAGGGGTAGCGGAAATAGGGGGGGATACGCAGTATTTT,CSAGGVAEIGGDTQYF
TRBJ2-3,few,.,TRBV10-1,TGCGCCAGCAGTGAGTATGGAAGAGGTCCCGATACGCAGTATTTT,CASSEYGRGPDTQYF
TRBJ1-6,.,TRBD1,TRBV4-2,TGTGCCAGCAGCCCCGGGGACAGCAGTTCACCCCTCCACTTT,CASSPGDSSSPLHF
TRBJ1-6,.,.,TRBV11-2,TGTGCCAGCAGCTTCAGCCTCTCCTATAATTCACCCCTCCACTTT,CASSFSLSYNSPLHF
TRBJ2-1,.,TRBD1,TRBV6-2/TRBV6-3,TGTGCCAGCAGTTACTTCGGCCAGGGGGCTTGGAATGAGCAGTTCTTC,CASSYFGQGAWNEQFF
TRBJ2-7,.,TRBD2,TRBV27,TGTGCCAGCAGTTCCTTGGGGGAGGGCCTTTACGAGCAGTACTTC,CASSSLGEGLYEQYF
TRBJ2-1,once,.,TRBV20-1,TGCAGTGCTATGGCCATCGGGTTTAGCGATGAGCAGTTCTTC,CSAMAIGFSDEQFF
TRBJ2-7,.,.,TRBV12-3/TRBV12-4,TGTGCCAGCAGTTTAGCCTCTATGGGCAACGAGCAGTACTTC,CASSLASMGNEQYF
TRBJ1-6,.,TRBD1,TRBV12-3/TRBV12-4,TGTGCCAGCAGGAAGACAGGGGATTCACCCCTCCACTTT,CASRKTGDSPLHF
TRBJ2-4,.,.,TRBV15,TGTGCCACCAGCGGACAGTCCGAAAACATTCAGTACTTC,CATSGQSENIQYF
TRBJ1-1,.,.,TRBV7-7,TGTGCCAGCAGCCCAGTGATGAACACTGAAGCTTTCTTT,CASSPVMNTEAFF
TRBJ2-7,.,TRBD1,TRBV24-1,TGTGCCACCAGTGATTCCTGGACAGGTGGCGAGCAGTACTTC,CATSDSWTGGEQYF
TRBJ2-7,few,.,TRBV11-2,TGTGCCAGCAGCTTAGGGTCTGTAGTTTACGAGCAGTACTTC,CASSLGSVVYEQYF
TRBJ2-1,.,TRBD1,TRBV20-1,TGCAGTGCTAGAAGACAGGGTAGATGGGAGACCCAGTTCTTC,CSARRQGRWETQFF
TRBJ2-4,few,.,TRBV9,TGTGCCAGCAGCGCAGGGAGTTATCTAGCCAAAAACATTCAGTACTTC,CASSAGSYLAKNIQYF
TRBJ1-1,.,.,TRBV20-1,TGCAGTGCTAGGAAACGAACTGAAGCTTTCTTT,CSARKRTEAFF
TRBJ2-3,many,TRBD2,TRBV7-2,TGTGCCAGCAGCTTAGGACTAGCGGGGACAGATACGCAGTATTTT,CASSLGLAGTDTQYF
TRBJ2-1,.,.,TRBV20-1,TGCAGTGCTAGAGCCCTCCTACTAGCCTCCAATGAGCAGTTCTTC,CSARALLLASNEQFF
TRBJ2-3,many,.,TRBV7-2,TGTGCCAGCAGCTTGCTGGTACGGACGGGACTCGCAGATACGCAGTATTTT,CASSLLVRTGLADTQYF
TRBJ1-5,.,.,TRBV27,TGTGCCAGCACCCCATCGAGGGGCAATCAGCCCCAGCATTTT,CASTPSRGNQPQHF
TRBJ1-1,few,.,TRBV7-2,TGTGCCAGCAGCTTAGGGGGCCCCACTGAAGCTTTCTTT,CASSLGGPTEAFF
TRBJ2-7,many,TRBD2,TRBV29-1,TGCAGCGTTGATACGAGCGGGAGACCGGGGGAGCAGTACTTC,CSVDTSGRPGEQYF
TRBJ1-6,.,.,TRBV7-9,TGTGCCAGCAGCGGGGGGCAGAATAATTCACCCCTCCACTTT,CASSGGQNNSPLHF
TRBJ1-5,.,.,TRBV20-1,TGCAGTGCTAGAGTATCGGGGCAGATCAATCAGCCCCAGCATTTT,CSARVSGQINQPQHF
TRBJ1-6,few,TRBD1,TRBV7-8,TGTGCCAGCAGGGAGGACAGGGGAGATAATTCACCCCTCCACTTT,CASREDRGDNSPLHF
TRBJ1-2,.,.,TRBV7-9,TGTGCCAGCAGCCCCGAGGGGGAGACTAACTATGGCTACACCTTC,CASSPEGETNYGYTF
TRBJ2-1,few,.,TRBV7-2,TGTGCCAGCAGCTTAGCGGGGGACGTATGGGCGTTCTTC,CASSLAGDVWAFF
TRBJ2-1,few,TRBD2,TRBV10-3,TGTGCCACACAGCGGGAGAGTATTAATGAGCAGTTCTTC,CATQRESINEQFF
TRBJ2-7,few,TRBD1,TRBV4-1,TGCGCCAGCAGCCAAGAACCCTTGGGAGGGACAGGGACATACGAGCAGTACTTC,CASSQEPLGGTGTYEQYF
TRBJ2-4,.,.,TRBV4-2,TGTGCCAGCAGCCAAAAGACAGAGGGAAAGTACTTC,CASSQKTEGKYF
TRBJ2-5,few,TRBD1,TRBV10-3,TGTGCCATCAGTGGGACAGGGCAAGAGACCCAGTACTTC,CAISGTGQETQYF
TRBJ2-3,.,.,TRBV20-1,TGCAGTGCTATCCGGGACTTAAGCACAGATACGCAGTATTTT,CSAIRDLSTDTQYF